This paragraph covers one TCR beta chain sequence. Antigen: not known. The data originate from a study of cytomegalovirus exposure and HLA in healthy donors. Study-wide context: The 90 to 150 validation repertoires used a platform that matched the one used for the roughly 700 first-cohort repertoires, as a later analysis reported. Overall study findings and caveats: Some public TCRs appeared in many individuals, while most sequences were rare. CMV antigen specificity of a few CMV-associated chains was confirmed in vitro.

The V gene end was trimmed by 6 bases and the J gene end by 0 bases; junction bases not matched to a gene: 4. This CDR3 region has 15 residues. Looked up from germline, CDR1 is WNHNN and CDR2 is SYGVQD (reference sequence). TCRdb keeps only in-frame clones here, not all; method: immunoSEQ multiplex PCR. In the table there are about 250,000 clones, about 86% of which are singletons. This chain uses TRBV10-1 with TRBJ2-2; the match to TRBD2 covers 7 bases. Input material: PBMCs. This receptor was taken from a man between 18 and 29 years old in good health and CMV-seronegative. The CDR3 protein is CASRAAGTNTGELFF. The DNA of the CDR3 is TGCGCCAGCAGGGCAGCGGGGACGAACACCGGGGAGCTGTTTTTT.